Below, 8 T cell receptor beta chains from the same sample are listed, as sequenced in a study of blood T cell repertoires in COVID-19. Profiled with immunoSEQ multiplex PCR; TCRdb holds only in-frame clones, not every one. The sample shows roughly 250,000 clones, approximately 84% of them seen only once. Sequencing was carried out using peripheral blood. These TCRs come from a man aged 50-60 years with acute or convalescent COVID-19.

CDR3 amino acids: CASSEGVGGGLLQYF. CDR3 DNA: TGTGCCAGCAGCGAGGGGGTAGGGGGCGGATTACTTCAGTACTTC. This sequence joins TRBV7-8 and TRBJ2-4; 7 bases align to TRBD1. Germline assignment: CDR1 SGHVS and CDR2 FQNEAQ. Losses at the gene ends were 5 bases for V and 11 bases for J; bases not matched to a gene: 15. CDR3 length equals 15 residues.

The chain has TRBV28 and TRBJ1-2; unclear D gene. Germline V lookup: CDR1 MDHEN, CDR2 SYDVKM. The CDR3 runs 14 residues. V was shortened by 3 bases and J by 3 bases, with 11 bases between the two germline ends. DNA of the CDR3: TGTGCCAGCAGTTTTGTTAGAACCCACTATGGCTACACCTTC. Translating gives CASSFVRTHYGYTF.

The chain employs TRBV7-2 and TRBJ2-3; 7 nucleotides agree with TRBD1. CDR3 length: 15 amino acids. The V gene's germline CDR1 is SGHTA and CDR2 FQGNSA. V dropped 5 bases and J dropped 3; count of bases not matched to a gene: 8. CDR3 sequence reads: CASSPQGTATDTQYF. CDR3 nucleotides: TGTGCCAGCAGCCCCCAGGGGACAGCGACAGATACGCAGTATTTT.

This clone was counted once. This chain links TRBV5-1 with TRBJ1-1, with TRBD1 identical over 11 bases. The V gene end was trimmed by 5 bases and the J gene end by 1 base; junction bases not matched to a gene: 16. The CDR3 is 19 amino acids. Germline CDR1 is SGHRS and CDR2 is YFSETQ. The CDR3 bases are TGCGCCAGCAGAGGGGACAGGGGGTATATAGGTGGGGCGAACACTGAAGCTTTCTTT. This sequence encodes CASRGDRGYIGGANTEAFF.

The J gene is TRBJ1-2, the V gene TRBV18, with D unresolved. V lost 2 bases to trimming and J lost 2 bases, with 9 bases between them. Germline loops: CDR1 KGHSH, CDR2 LQKENI. The CDR3 sequence is 14 residues long. CDR3: CASSPAGSNYGYTF. In DNA form, the CDR3 reads TGTGCCAGCTCACCAGCGGGATCGAACTATGGCTACACCTTC. Full variable domain (rest looked up from reference TRBV18 and TRBJ1-2): NAGVMQNPRHLVRRRGQEARLRCSPMKGHSHVYWYRQLPEEGLKFMVYLQKENIIDESGMPKERFSAEFPKEGPSILRIQQVVRGDSAAYFCASSPAGSNYGYTFGSGTRLTVV.

The gene calls are TRBV3-1 (or the pseudogene TRBV3-2) and TRBJ1-5; perhaps TRBD1 as D (6 bases). The CDR3 has 16 residues. Trimming took off 8 bases at V and 2 bases at J, with 19 bases between the two ends. Germline V gene data show CDR1 as LGHDT and CDR2 as YNNKEL (reference sequence). The CDR3 DNA sequence: TGTGCCAGCTCACAAAGGGGGGGGGCTGGCAATCAGCCCCAGCATTTT. Protein: CASSQRGGAGNQPQHF.

The CDR3 coding sequence is TGCGCCAGCAGCTTCGACGGGGATCAGCCCCAGCATTTT. As protein: CASSFDGDQPQHF. The gene calls are TRBV5-1 and TRBJ1-5; no definite D call. Germline-derived CDR1 and CDR2 are SGHRS and YFSETQ. Deletions cut 2 bases from V and 5 bases from J, with 8 bases between. The CDR3 has 13 amino acids.

This rearrangement joins TRBV30 to TRBJ2-7; 8 nucleotides match TRBD2. The CDR3 is 14 residues long. Germline assignment: CDR1 GTSNPN and CDR2 SVGIG (reference sequence). V was pared by 8 bases and J by 1 base, with 10 bases of the junction left unmatched. In DNA form, the CDR3 reads TGTGCCGGAACATCCGGGGGGGGTTCCTACGAGCAGTACTTC. It encodes CAGTSGGGSYEQYF.